The TCR beta chain under discussion was sequenced for a study of prognosis after radiotherapy for stage I lung cancer. Starting from genomic DNA, TCR beta CDR3 was amplified through two-round multiplex PCR. First-round PCR used primers specific to each TRBV and TRBJ gene. TCRdb re-derived calls from the multiplex PCR reads in MiXCR, one entry per CDR3 protein. The repertoire holds some 14,000 distinct CDR3 sequences, with less than 50% as singletons. This clonotype counts as medium-sized. The CDR3 consists of 15 residues. The germline CDR1 and CDR2 sequences are DFQATT and SNEGSKA (reference sequence). Trimming cost V 4 bases and J 1 base, with 14 bases left between them.

This receptor was obtained from a donor over 45 with non-small cell lung cancer. The specimen comprised PBMCs, sampled before or after stereotactic body radiation therapy (not recorded which). This chain links TRBV20-1 with TRBJ2-1, with D maybe TRBD2 (6 bases). CDR3 region: CSAKMGLLSYNEQFF. CDR3 DNA: TGCAGTGCTAAAATGGGACTTTTATCCTACAATGAGCAGTTCTTC.